This T cell receptor beta chain is drawn from a study of blood T cell repertoires in COVID-19. Looking at the study overall: COVID-19 samples, acute and convalescent, were from the United States, Italy and Spain. T cells, B-cell-depleted T cells, or PBMCs provided the cDNA or gDNA that served as material.

The protocol was immunoSEQ multiplex PCR, while the TCRdb copy is restricted to in-frame clones and leaves out a portion. The table has 240,000 or so clones, about 90% seen once; the top ten hold around 3.3%. Recruits, aged roughly 18 to 95 years, lived in 20 to 30 US areas. Cohorts were assigned according to the clinical history that participants reported. This CDR3 has 17 residues. J gave up 6 bases and V 4 bases, and 14 bases lay outside the gene matches. Germline V CDR1 and CDR2: LGHDT, YNNKEL (reference sequence). This rearrangement joins TRBV3-1 (or the pseudogene TRBV3-2) to TRBJ2-4, with TRBD2 identical over 8 bases. The TCR was taken from a middle-aged woman with acute COVID-19. Sequenced material: PBMCs or T cells enriched from blood (not recorded which). CDR3 loop: CASSPLVTGGPINIQYF. The CDR3 bases are TGTGCCAGCAGCCCGTTGGTTACGGGAGGGCCTATAAACATTCAGTACTTC.